What follows are 2 T cell receptor beta chains derived from one specimen sequenced in a study of blood T cell repertoires in COVID-19. Only in-frame clones appear in the TCRdb table, and some are missing; sequencing was by immunoSEQ multiplex PCR. The sample contains around 50,000 clones, around 92% of which appear only once. Source material: peripheral blood. These receptors all come from a human donor in a cohort sampled during active COVID-19.

This clone was detected once. This sequence joins TRBV29-1 and TRBJ2-3; TRBD1 is a possible D gene (6 bases). The CDR3 has 13 amino acids. Germline CDR1 reads SQVTM; CDR2 reads ANQGSEA. V shed 3 bases and J shed 2 bases, with 9 bases lying between them. The DNA of the CDR3 is TGCAGCGTTGATGACAGGTTCACAGATACGCAGTATTTT. This sequence encodes CSVDDRFTDTQYF.

V and J are TRBV7-2 and TRBJ2-3, with 10 nucleotides matching TRBD1. The V segment lost 5 bases and the J segment 3 bases; nucleotides outside the gene matches: 5. The CDR3 totals 15 residues. Germline V gives CDR1 SGHTA, CDR2 FQGNSA. CDR3 sequence: CASSRDRGKTDTQYF. The CDR3 nucleotides read TGTGCCAGCAGCCGGGACAGGGGTAAAACAGATACGCAGTATTTT.